The present TCR beta chain was sequenced within a study of blood T cell repertoires in COVID-19. This CDR3 region has 15 residues. V dropped 6 bases and J dropped 2; count of bases not matched to a gene: 5. Per germline, CDR1 MNHNY and CDR2 SVGAGI (reference sequence). TCRdb's table, derived via immunoSEQ multiplex PCR, lists solely in-frame clones and lacks some. The sample includes under 250,000 clones, 86% seen only once; the top ten take about 6%. The receptor's source is a woman older than 75 with COVID-19, enrolled during active disease. The rearrangement links TRBV6-6 to TRBJ2-5; TRBD2 matches at 11 bases. Sequenced: peripheral blood. The CDR3 bases are TGTGCCAGCAGACTAGGGACTAGCGGACAAGAGACCCAGTACTTC. Translating it yields CASRLGTSGQETQYF.